This TCR beta chain is drawn from a study of radiation and T cells in renal cell carcinoma. Study context: Nephrectomy followed 15 Gy stereotactic body radiation by 4 weeks.

Whole-study results and caveats: Top tumor clonotypes rose in blood 2 weeks post-radiation, then contracted.

TCRdb's table, derived via immunoSEQ multiplex PCR, lists solely in-frame clones and lacks some. The data contain fewer than 150,000 clones, 88% of them singletons. This sample's time point: blood 2 weeks post-SBRT. As for treatment: 15 Gy SBRT to primary tumor, nephrectomy 4 weeks later. Serial blood draws occurred at baseline and 2 and 4 weeks post-SBRT. Deletions cut 8 bases from V and 6 bases from J, with 7 bases between. Germline CDR1 reads SNHLY; CDR2 reads FYNNEI. The CDR3 has 11 residues. About this clone itself: What it recognizes is unknown.

The input for sequencing was blood, taken from a patient whose treatment included radiotherapy and nephrectomy. The rearrangement joins TRBV2 to TRBJ1-4; the D gene is possibly TRBD1 (5 bases). The clonotype comes from a woman between 65 and 79 years old with renal cell carcinoma. The CDR3 here is CASGAYEKLFF. The CDR3 nucleotides read TGTGCCAGCGGGGCATATGAAAAACTGTTTTTT.